This TCR beta chain was recorded in a study of blood T cells in healthy people across ages. Broader study findings: CMV status of donors was unknown, possibly confounding expanded clonotype changes.

A note on this clonotype: Its antigen is currently unknown.

CDR3 length: 16 residues. Per the germline V gene, CDR1 is SGHTA and CDR2 is FQGNSA. Primers used in a second PCR of roughly 6 to 11 cycles were a sample-barcoded 5' primer and a J-beta primer mix. One entry per CDR3 protein results from TCRdb running MiXCR on the 5' RACE reads. In the table there are about 1.8 million distinct CDR3 sequences, just under 50% of which are singletons. This receptor was obtained from a woman aged 40 to 50 in good health. Sequenced input: blood. V and J are TRBV7-2 and TRBJ2-4; 14 bases align to TRBD2. The J call is uncertain, as TRBJ2-5 better fits the DNA end. The CDR3 loop is CASSSGLAGAGETQYF. For the CDR3, the DNA is TGTGCCAGCAGCTCGGGACTAGCGGGGGCAGGGGAGACCCAGTACTTC.